What follows is one TCR beta chain and its context. Its cognate antigen is unknown. When the RNA was reverse transcribed, random hexamers were used with an input of about 0.45 to 1 ug. Multiplex immunoSEQ PCR targeted 54 Vbeta and 13 Jbeta TCR beta segments. Each CDR3 protein is one row after TCRdb ran MiXCR on the immunoSEQ multiplex PCR reads. The sample contains some 260,000 distinct CDR3 sequences, about 93% of which appear only once. This sample is drawn from a study of CD8 T cells in Susac syndrome. Negative isolation yielded CD8+ and CD4+ T cells; FACS enriched TEMRA cells. Findings of the study overall: The study's TCR sequencing and HLA analysis covered a relatively small number of individuals, and the study acknowledged this.

Sequenced material: CD4+ T cells from PBMCs. This clonotype was obtained from a human donor with multiple sclerosis.

The CDR3 loop reads CASRRDRAFGEQFF. CDR3 coding DNA: TGCGCCAGCCGCCGGGACAGGGCGTTTGGGGAGCAGTTCTTC. The chain recombines TRBV5-1 with TRBJ2-1; the match to TRBD1 covers 9 bases. The CDR3 covers 14 residues. CDR1 SGHRS and CDR2 YFSETQ come from the germline V gene. The V segment lost 7 bases and the J segment 10 bases; nucleotides outside the gene matches: 12.